This T cell receptor beta chain was obtained from a study of identical twins. The ends were cut back, 4 bases at V and 0 bases at J, with 15 bases in the middle. Per the germline V gene, CDR1 is SGHRS and CDR2 is YFSETQ. The length of the CDR3 is 16 residues. Unique molecular identifiers were in the cDNA, with template-switch universal primer binding. One entry per CDR3 protein, called by TCRdb with MiXCR from the 5' RACE reads. Found here are fewer than 500,000 distinct CDR3 sequences, roughly a quarter of them singletons; the top ten hold 2.9%. The table lists this clonotype with a few counts. The same data also contributed to another study, on T cells expressing NK-cell markers.

The V and J genes are TRBV5-1 and TRBJ2-3; D may correspond to TRBD1 or TRBD2 (6 bases each). The origin of this receptor is a young woman in good health. Sequenced sample: CD4+ T cells sorted from blood. The CDR3 loop is CASSAYTGASTDTQYF. CDR3 nucleotides: TGCGCCAGCAGCGCCTATACGGGGGCCAGCACAGATACGCAGTATTTT.